The 9 T cell receptor beta chains below come from one sample, sequenced in a study of shared clonotypes between healthy human individuals (dated by TCRdb to about 2020). Library creation used the immunoSEQ multiplex PCR assay. What TCRdb holds here is the immuneACCESS table cut down to in-frame rearrangements. Part of the clones is not present; checked against another copy, under half of the missing clones reflect an unresolved V gene, and the others are unexplained. This sample comprises roughly 2.6 million clones, around 94% of them detected only once. Roughly 0.13% of the sample comes from the top ten. Sequenced sample: naive CD4+ T cells sorted from blood. Taken with the paper, the label for cell subset or site translates to: CD45RA+ positively selected. The receptors were gathered from a man between 18 and 29 years old in good health.

V is TRBV27 and J is TRBJ2-1, with D possibly matching TRBD1 (6 bases). V lost 2 bases and J lost 15, with 17 bases in between. From germline, CDR1 is MNHEY and CDR2 SMNVEV (reference sequence). The CDR3 consists of 13 residues. The CDR3 loop reads CASSLTGQRLWFF. As DNA, the CDR3 is TGTGCCAGCAGTTTAACAGGGCAGCGTTTATGGTTCTTC.

V is TRBV10-1 and J is TRBJ2-7; 8 bases fit TRBD2. The CDR3 extends over 15 amino acids. Losses at the gene ends were 2 bases for V and 1 base for J; bases not matched to a gene: 4. Germline loops: CDR1 WNHNN, CDR2 SYGVQD (reference sequence). In DNA, the CDR3 is TGCGCCAGCAGTGAGACGGGAGGGCCGTCCTACGAGCAGTACTTC. Its protein is CASSETGGPSYEQYF.

The J gene is TRBJ2-7, the V gene TRBV11-2; D is undetermined. The length of the CDR3 is 16 residues. Per germline, CDR1 SGHAT and CDR2 FQNNGV. The V end was cut by 4 bases, the J end by 0 bases, with 16 bases between. The CDR3 here is CASSSPLSVYSYEQYF. CDR3 sequence (DNA): TGTGCCAGCAGCTCCCCTCTGAGCGTGTACTCCTACGAGCAGTACTTC.

CDR3: CASRSLAGYTDTQYF. CDR3 sequence (DNA): TGTGCCAGCAGATCCCTAGCGGGGTACACAGATACGCAGTATTTT. The rearrangement joins TRBV6-5 to TRBJ2-3, with 9 positions matching TRBD2. This CDR3 has 15 residues. V lost 6 bases and J lost 2; bases outside the gene matches: 6. The germline V gene has CDR1 MNHEY and CDR2 SVGAGI.

V and J are TRBV7-9 and TRBJ2-1; D may be TRBD1 (7 bases). This CDR3 contains 16 residues. V gave up 0 bases and J gave up 2 bases, with 11 bases separating them. The V gene's germline CDR1 is SEHNR and CDR2 FQNEAQ (reference sequence). The CDR3 sequence: CASSLAPGGTYNEQFF. DNA of the CDR3: TGTGCCAGCAGCTTAGCCCCAGGGGGGACCTACAATGAGCAGTTCTTC.

V is TRBV9 and J is TRBJ2-7, with 9 bases that match TRBD1. The germline CDR1 and CDR2 sequences are SGDLS and YYNGEE. Losses at the gene ends were 4 bases for V and 2 bases for J; bases not matched to a gene: 4. The CDR3 length is 14 residues. The CDR3 DNA reads as TGTGCCAGCAGCACTGGGACAGGGCCCTACGAGCAGTACTTC. This gives the protein CASSTGTGPYEQYF.

The chain employs TRBV6-6 and TRBJ2-3, with 8 bases lining up with TRBD1. The CDR3 totals 16 residues. The germline V gene has CDR1 MNHNY and CDR2 SVGAGI (reference sequence). V was pared by 6 bases and J by 0 bases, with 8 bases of the junction left unmatched. The CDR3 coding sequence is TGTGCCAGCAGCCGCCGGGACAGGTTAAGCACAGATACGCAGTATTTT. Residues: CASSRRDRLSTDTQYF.

The chain links TRBV7-6 to TRBJ2-7, with a tentative D call TRBD1 (6 bases). There are 16 residues in the CDR3. Trimming took off 4 bases at V and 2 bases at J, with 18 bases between the two ends. Germline V gene lookup returns CDR1 SGHVS and CDR2 FNYEAQ. CDR3: CASSSATGSYAYEQYF. The CDR3 DNA sequence: TGTGCCAGCAGCTCAGCTACAGGGAGCTACGCCTACGAGCAGTACTTC. The variable domain in full, with the rest retrieved from reference TRBV7-6 and TRBJ2-7, is GAGVSQSPRYKVTKRGQDVALRCDPISGHVSLYWYRQALGQGPEFLTYFNYEAQQDKSGLPNDRFSAERPEGSISTLTIQRTEQRDSAMYRCASSSATGSYAYEQYFGPGTRLTVT.

The genes are TRBV2 and TRBJ2-5; TRBD1 or TRBD2 may be the D gene (6 bases each). Trimming shortened V by 8 bases and J by 5 bases, and 21 bases separated the two germline ends. This CDR3 has 15 amino acids. CDR1 is SNHLY, CDR2 FYNNEI, per germline. This chain's CDR3 is CASDMVPRGRETQYF. The DNA for the CDR3 is TGTGCCAGCGACATGGTGCCCCGGGGGCGGGAGACCCAGTACTTC. The complete variable domain, with remaining parts taken from reference TRBV2 and TRBJ2-5, reads EPEVTQTPSHQVTQMGQEVILRCVPISNHLYFYWYRQILGQKVEFLVSFYNNEISEKSEIFDDQFSVERPDGSNFTLKIRSTKLEDSAMYFCASDMVPRGRETQYFGPGTRLLVL.